The sequence of this T cell receptor (beta chain) was determined in a study of OX40 agonist ivuxolimab in advanced cancers. Overall study context: Three patients got partial responses; one had hepatocellular carcinoma and two had cutaneous melanoma.

Overall study findings and caveats: Antigen targets of the expanded peripheral T cells went undetermined.

Only in-frame clones appear in the TCRdb table, and some are missing; sequencing was by immunoSEQ multiplex PCR. This sample yields tens of thousands of clones, of which around four fifths are seen a single time; 12% belongs to the top ten. Points on this clone: The antigen remains unidentified.

The clonotype was recovered from an adult with an advanced solid tumor such as melanoma, head and neck, liver or kidney cancer. The specimen was CD4+ or CD8+ T cells sorted from blood, collected in a trial of the OX40 agonist ivuxolimab.

The CDR3 loop reads CASSNSPNYGYTF. In DNA form, the CDR3 reads TGTGCCAGCAGTAACTCACCTAACTATGGCTACACCTTC. V and J are TRBV2 and TRBJ1-2; no clear D gene. The V and J ends lost 5 bases and 0 bases respectively, with 7 bases between them. CDR3 length: 13 amino acids. Germline values: CDR1 SNHLY, CDR2 FYNNEI.